This entry lists 8 T cell receptor beta chains sequenced from one sample in a study of blood T cell repertoires in COVID-19 (dated by TCRdb to the early 2020s). The library was obtained by the immunoSEQ multiplex PCR assay. TCRdb stores this immuneACCESS table with in-frame sequences only. Part of the clones is absent; in the studies checked, under half of the shortfall reflects unresolved V genes, and no reason is known for the rest. This sample gives roughly 260,000 clones in total; approximately 77% of them show up just once. The top ten clonotypes cover about 3.4% of the sample. The sequencing input was peripheral blood. The source of these receptors is a woman younger than 30 with acute or convalescent COVID-19.

This clone appeared a few times. This sample includes further DNA sequences coding for the same CDR3. The CDR3 is CASSWGQGTGELFF. CDR3 coding DNA: TGCGCCAGCAGCTGGGGACAGGGCACCGGGGAGCTGTTTTTT. The chain employs TRBV5-1 and TRBJ2-2, with 9 positions matching TRBD1. Germline V gives CDR1 SGHRS, CDR2 YFSETQ. The CDR3 is 14 residues long. V dropped 3 bases and J dropped 4; count of bases not matched to a gene: 1.

The gene calls are TRBV16 and TRBJ1-2; 7 bases match TRBD1. V shed 2 bases and J 7 bases; nucleotides not matched to a gene: 7. The CDR3 extends over 14 amino acids. Germline V gene sequence: CDR1 KGHSY, CDR2 FQNENV. CDR3 loop: CASSQLGTVGGYTF. The CDR3 DNA reads as TGTGCCAGCAGCCAACTAGGGACAGTGGGTGGCTACACCTTC.

V gene TRBV28 combines with J gene TRBJ1-5, with TRBD1 matching over 11 bases. V trimming: 6 bases; J trimming: 3 bases; junction bases outside the gene matches: 4. CDR3 length equals 15 residues. Germline V CDR1 and CDR2: MDHEN, SYDVKM. CDR3 DNA: TGTGCCAGCAGATGGACAGGGGGCTTCAATCAGCCCCAGCATTTT. It encodes CASRWTGGFNQPQHF.

The chain is built from TRBV30 and TRBJ1-6; 8 nucleotides align to TRBD1. Germline CDR1 is GTSNPN and CDR2 is SVGIG (reference sequence). V shed 4 bases, J shed 5 bases, and the junction held 16 bases outside the gene matches. The CDR3 is made up of 18 amino acids. In DNA form, the CDR3 reads TGTGCCTGGATGGACAGGGTCCCTATTTTCCCAGATAATTCACCCCTCCACTTT. Translation gives CAWMDRVPIFPDNSPLHF.

In this sample, this clone turned up a few times. The chain joins TRBV13 to TRBJ2-7; tentative D call: TRBD1 (5 bases). Trimming left V 1 base short and J 6 bases short, with 13 bases between. This CDR3 comprises 14 residues. The germline CDR1 and CDR2 sequences are PRHDT and FYEKMQ (reference sequence). CDR3 region: CASSLVAGSGEQYF. DNA of the CDR3: TGTGCCAGCAGCTTAGTGGCAGGGTCGGGCGAGCAGTACTTC. The full variable domain, in which reference TRBV13 and TRBJ2-7 provide the parts outside the CDR3, is AAGVIQSPRHLIKEKRETATLKCYPIPRHDTVYWYQQGPGQDPQFLISFYEKMQSDKGSIPDRFSAQQFSDYHSELNMSSLELGDSALYFCASSLVAGSGEQYFGPGTRLTVT.

This clone was picked up one time. The chain employs TRBV6-5 and TRBJ1-1; D possibly corresponds to TRBD1 (6 bases). Trimming pared 4 bases from V and 4 bases from J, leaving 19 bases between. The CDR3 sequence is 16 residues long. Germline V gene lookup returns CDR1 MNHEY and CDR2 SVGAGI. The CDR3 DNA sequence: TGTGCCAGCAGTTCATCAGCCGGGACACCCCTCACTGAAGCTTTCTTT. It encodes CASSSSAGTPLTEAFF.

V gene TRBV6-4 combines with J gene TRBJ2-1, with TRBD1 identical over 8 bases. Germline CDR1 and CDR2: MRHNA and SNTAGT. The ends lost 4 bases at V and 8 bases at J; junction bases unmatched: 10. This CDR3 spans 15 amino acids. CDR3 in amino acids: CASSVQDRVFDEQFF. As DNA, the CDR3 is TGTGCCAGCAGTGTCCAGGACAGGGTATTTGATGAGCAGTTCTTC.

The rearrangement links TRBV11-2 to TRBJ2-3, with 7 bases that match TRBD2. Trimming at V came to 5 bases and at J to 6 bases, leaving 5 bases not matched to a gene. Germline V gene sequence: CDR1 SGHAT, CDR2 FQNNGV. CDR3 size: 13 residues. The CDR3 bases are TGTGCCAGCAGCACCGGACTAGGCGATACGCAGTATTTT. Translated, it gives CASSTGLGDTQYF.